This T cell receptor beta chain was sequenced during a study of human T cells and chemical hapten exposure. Individual cDNA molecules each carried unique molecular identifiers attached by the library. Authors' analysis steps: From 23,224 to 690,600 TCRs were found per sample, with a median of around 96,000. TCRdb passed the RACE reads through MiXCR, listing each CDR3 protein once. Here the V and J calls rest on TCRdb's processing, not on the authors' analysis. Of 35,000 to 50,000 distinct CDR3 sequences listed, about 4.5% are singletons. The sample's time point: healthy volunteer bleed at 2 weeks. Sequencing started from total RNA isolated from unfractionated whole blood. At least ten counts were recorded for this clonotype. Sequences were obtained from whole blood. The source of this sequence is a female donor in good health. Some clones in this sample may be carry-over from other donors' samples.

The CDR3 DNA reads TGCGCCAGCAGCTTAAAACAGGGTGGCACTGAAGCTTTCTTT. Translated: CASSLKQGGTEAFF. The chain recombines TRBV5-1 with TRBJ1-1; weak D call: TRBD1 (6 bases). CDR3 length equals 14 residues. Germline CDR1 SGHRS, CDR2 YFSETQ. The V end was cut by 2 bases, the J end by 4 bases, with 12 bases between.